The 21 T cell receptor beta chains below all came from one sample that was sequenced in a study of T cell clonotyping in hematopoietic cell transplantation. The protocol was immunoSEQ multiplex PCR, while the TCRdb copy is restricted to in-frame clones and leaves out a portion. The sample consists of about 76,000 clones, 90% to 96% of them appearing once. This sample's time point: recipient sample about 28 days before transplant, after cytoreduction. Source: peripheral blood mononuclear cells, taken before stem cell transplant. The origin of the receptors is a woman between 45 and 65 years old with acute myeloid leukemia. Some clones in this sample may be carry-over from other donors' samples.

This clone was recorded a few times. This chain links TRBV7-2 with TRBJ2-2; D gene uncertain. Germline values: CDR1 SGHTA, CDR2 FQGNSA. The CDR3 is made up of 14 amino acids. Trimming removed 3 bases from V and 0 bases from J, with 5 bases in between. The CDR3 loop reads CASSFSANTGELFF. The CDR3 DNA sequence: TGTGCCAGCAGCTTTTCCGCGAACACCGGGGAGCTGTTTTTT.

This rearrangement joins TRBV6-5 to TRBJ1-1; a weak D match, TRBD1 (5 bases). This CDR3 comprises 13 residues. Looked up from germline, CDR1 is MNHEY and CDR2 is SVGAGI. The V and J ends lost 7 bases and 4 bases respectively, with 13 bases between them. The CDR3 nucleotides are TGTGCCAGCAAGGCGGGGGTGGTCACTGAAGCTTTCTTT. Protein product: CASKAGVVTEAFF.

This clone appeared a single time. The chain joins TRBV6-5 to TRBJ1-3; no definite D call. Germline CDR1 MNHEY, CDR2 SVGAGI. CDR3 length: 14 residues. V shed 2 bases and J shed 7 bases, with 12 bases lying between them. The CDR3 DNA reads as TGTGCCAGCAGTTACAGCAGGTTCGGCAACACCATATATTTT. Residues: CASSYSRFGNTIYF.

This clone rates as large (0.1 to 1%). The chain has TRBV10-3 and TRBJ1-2; D might be TRBD1 (5 bases). Per the germline V gene, CDR1 is ENHRY and CDR2 is SYGVKD. Trimming left V 0 bases short and J 6 bases short, with 20 bases between. The CDR3 extends over 17 amino acids. This chain's CDR3 is CAISESQIQWGWDGYTF. In nucleotides, the CDR3 is TGTGCCATCAGTGAGTCACAGATACAGTGGGGGTGGGATGGCTACACCTTC.

The chain uses TRBV5-1 and TRBJ1-3; D might be TRBD1 (5 bases). Germline lookup yields CDR1 SGHRS and CDR2 YFSETQ. The germline V and J ends were trimmed by 4 bases and 4 bases, with 18 bases remaining between them. The CDR3 extends over 16 amino acids. The CDR3 bases are TGCGCCAGCAGCCCATTGACAGCATTGGGAGGAAACACCATATATTTT. It yields the protein CASSPLTALGGNTIYF. Combining the CDR3 with reference TRBV5-1 and TRBJ1-3 gives the whole variable domain KAGVTQTPRYLIKTRGQQVTLSCSPISGHRSVSWYQQTPGQGLQFLFEYFSETQRNKGNFPGRFSGRQFSNSRSEMNVSTLELGDSALYLCASSPLTALGGNTIYFGEGSWLTVV.

V gene TRBV5-1 combines with J gene TRBJ1-1; TRBD1 aligns across 10 bases. V shed 4 bases, J shed 10 bases, and the junction held 4 bases outside the gene matches. Germline V lookup: CDR1 SGHRS, CDR2 YFSETQ. The CDR3 has 12 residues. The chain's CDR3 is CASSLWTGGAFF. The CDR3 region has the DNA TGCGCCAGCAGCCTATGGACAGGGGGAGCTTTCTTT.

The rearrangement uses TRBV30 and TRBJ1-6, with D perhaps TRBD1 (6 bases). V dropped 4 bases and J dropped 5 bases, with 6 bases sitting between them. The length of the CDR3 is 12 residues. Germline-derived CDR1 and CDR2 are GTSNPN and SVGIG (reference sequence). CDR3 sequence reads: CAWNRDNSPLHF. In nucleotides, the CDR3 is TGTGCCTGGAACAGGGATAATTCACCCCTCCACTTT.

The chain recombines TRBV7-2 with TRBJ1-4; no clear D. CDR1 is SGHTA, CDR2 FQGNSA, per germline. The CDR3 is 13 amino acids. Trimming took 0 bases from V and 8 from J, leaving 7 bases between them. The DNA for the CDR3 is TGTGCCAGCAGCTTAGCGCGGCGGGAAAAACTGTTTTTT. Translation: CASSLARREKLFF.

V usage is TRBV5-6 and J usage is TRBJ1-5, with TRBD1 matching 10 bases. The J segment lost 4 bases and the V segment lost 4 bases, leaving 5 bases of the junction unmatched. The germline CDR1 and CDR2 sequences are SGHDT and YYEEEE. The CDR3 covers 15 residues. The CDR3 DNA reads as TGTGCCAGCAGCCTCCGGGACAGGGGTAATCAGCCCCAGCATTTT. Translated, it gives CASSLRDRGNQPQHF.

The chain joins TRBV7-9 to TRBJ1-4; no firm D call. The CDR3 consists of 11 residues. The germline gives CDR1 SEHNR, CDR2 FQNEAQ (reference sequence). V gave up 5 bases and J gave up 7 bases, with 5 bases separating them. The DNA of the CDR3 is TGTGCCAGCAGCCACAGTGAAAAACTGTTTTTT. Its translation is CASSHSEKLFF.

This clone was observed once. The chain is built from TRBV7-2 and TRBJ1-2; possibly TRBD1 for D (5 bases). Germline lookup yields CDR1 SGHTA and CDR2 FQGNSA. The CDR3 runs to 12 residues. V lost 3 bases and J 8 bases, leaving 10 bases between the germline ends. The chain's CDR3 is CASSFTGPGYTF. CDR3 DNA sequence: TGTGCCAGCAGCTTTACAGGACCCGGCTACACCTTC. Full variable domain (rest looked up from reference TRBV7-2 and TRBJ1-2): GAGVSQSPSNKVTEKGKDVELRCDPISGHTALYWYRQSLGQGLEFLIYFQGNSAPDKSGLPSDRFSAERTGGSVSTLTIQRTQQEDSAVYLCASSFTGPGYTFGSGTRLTVV.

This clone was seen a single time. The chain employs TRBV30 and TRBJ2-1; TRBD2 aligns across 10 bases. J gave up 7 bases and V 1 base, and 7 bases lay outside the gene matches. This CDR3 comprises 15 residues. CDR1 and CDR2 (germline): GTSNPN, SVGIG (reference sequence). The DNA of the CDR3 is TGTGCCTGGAGTGGTCAGGCTAGCGGGAGAAATGAGCAGTTCTTC. Residues: CAWSGQASGRNEQFF.

The chain joins TRBV2 to TRBJ2-2, with D possibly being TRBD1 or TRBD2 (7 bases each). V was pared by 9 bases and J by 1 base, with 15 bases between. This CDR3 comprises 15 residues. CDR1 and CDR2 from the germline V gene are SNHLY and FYNNEI. CDR3 sequence (DNA): TGTGCCAGTGCTTCAGGGGGGGTGAACACCGGGGAGCTGTTTTTT. Protein sequence: CASASGGVNTGELFF.

This rearrangement joins TRBV4-2 to TRBJ2-7; 11 positions match TRBD2. Losses at the gene ends were 5 bases for V and 4 bases for J; bases not matched to a gene: 10. Germline V CDR1 and CDR2: LGHNA, YNFKEQ. CDR3 size: 16 residues. This CDR3 reads CASSAQLSGRAYEQYF. For the CDR3, the DNA is TGTGCCAGCAGCGCGCAGCTTAGCGGGAGGGCTTACGAGCAGTACTTC.

The V gene is TRBV28, the J gene TRBJ2-7, with TRBD2 matching over 15 bases. The CDR3 is made up of 22 amino acids. CDR1 is MDHEN, CDR2 SYDVKM, per germline. The junction had 18 bases not matched to a gene; V was cut back by 3 bases and J by 0 bases. CDR3 nucleotide sequence: TGTGCCAGCAGTTTGGGGACACTCCTTGGACTAGCGGGAGGGGAGAGCTCCTACGAGCAGTACTTC. It encodes CASSLGTLLGLAGGESSYEQYF.

The sample holds one count of this clone. This chain links TRBV6-6 with TRBJ2-1; perhaps TRBD2 as D (6 bases). The CDR3 contains 16 residues. Germline loops: CDR1 MNHNY, CDR2 SVGAGI (reference sequence). V lost 6 bases to trimming and J lost 0 bases, with 15 bases between them. CDR3 nucleotide sequence: TGTGCCAGCAGCAAGGCGCGCGGGAACTCCTACAATGAGCAGTTCTTC. It translates to CASSKARGNSYNEQFF.

This chain uses TRBV30 with TRBJ1-2; 8 positions match TRBD1. V trimming: 5 bases; J trimming: 7 bases; junction bases outside the gene matches: 6. Per the germline V gene, CDR1 is GTSNPN and CDR2 is SVGIG (reference sequence). The CDR3 covers 12 residues. The CDR3 region has the DNA TGTGCCTGGTTACAGGGGGGGGTTGGCTACACCTTC. Amino acids: CAWLQGGVGYTF. Full variable domain (remainder filled in from reference TRBV30 and TRBJ1-2): SQTIHQWPATLVQPVGSPLSLECTVEGTSNPNLYWYRQAAGRGLQLLFYSVGIGQISSEVPQNLSASRPQDRQFILSSKKLLLSDSGFYLCAWLQGGVGYTFGSGTRLTVV.

This chain joins TRBV19 and TRBJ1-5; no clear D gene. Trimming stripped 6 bases from V and 6 bases from J, with 15 bases between. CDR1 LNHDA and CDR2 SQIVND come from the germline V gene (reference sequence). CDR3 size: 14 residues. CDR3 loop: CASRSSTRAQPQHF. The CDR3 DNA sequence: TGTGCCAGTAGAAGTTCGACCCGAGCTCAGCCCCAGCATTTT.

The J gene is TRBJ1-2, the V gene TRBV28; maybe TRBD1 (5 bases). The CDR3 extends over 14 amino acids. Trimming cost V 6 bases and J 3 bases, with 14 bases left between them. In germline, CDR1 is MDHEN, CDR2 SYDVKM. The CDR3 is CASRSTPGDYGYTF. CDR3 DNA sequence: TGTGCCAGCAGATCTACCCCGGGGGACTATGGCTACACCTTC.

The chain joins TRBV2 to TRBJ2-7, with unresolved D. Per germline, CDR1 SNHLY and CDR2 FYNNEI. The CDR3 runs 13 residues. V was cut by 1 base and J by 6 bases, with 10 bases left in between. The CDR3 region is CASSEVWAGEQYF. CDR3 sequence (DNA): TGTGCCAGCAGTGAAGTTTGGGCAGGCGAGCAGTACTTC.

This clone was seen only a few times. The CDR3 protein is CASSKQGSGLYNSPLHF. In DNA, the CDR3 is TGCGCCAGCAGCAAACAGGGGTCGGGCCTCTATAATTCACCCCTCCACTTT. V is TRBV5-1 and J is TRBJ1-6; 7 nucleotides match TRBD1. This CDR3 contains 17 residues. With V trimmed by 4 bases and J by 3 bases, 10 bases remained unmatched. The germline V gene encodes CDR1 SGHRS and CDR2 YFSETQ.